The 16 T cell receptor beta chains given below trace back to one sample, sequenced in a study of blood T cell repertoires in COVID-19. This table comes from immunoSEQ multiplex PCR, and its TCRdb copy is limited to in-frame clones, with some not included. The sample records 140,000 to 150,000 clones, approximately 78% being singletons. Source material: PBMCs or T cells enriched from blood (not recorded which). The receptors originated from a woman in her 50s who had recovered from COVID-19.

This chain joins TRBV10-3 and TRBJ1-1; D is ambiguous. The CDR3 spans 14 residues. Trimming cost V 2 bases and J 4 bases, with 11 bases left between them. Germline-derived CDR1 and CDR2 are ENHRY and SYGVKD. The CDR3 loop is CAISEPGESTEAFF. CDR3 coding DNA: TGTGCCATCAGTGAGCCCGGGGAGAGCACTGAAGCTTTCTTT.

The chain carries TRBV6-4 and TRBJ1-4; the D gene is possibly TRBD1 (5 bases). V lost 3 bases and J lost 5, with 10 bases in between. The CDR3 totals 14 residues. The V gene's germline CDR1 is MRHNA and CDR2 SNTAGT. The CDR3 bases are TGTGCCAGCAGTGAATGGCAGGGAAATGAAAAACTGTTTTTT. As protein: CASSEWQGNEKLFF.

This clone was seen a few times. The J gene is TRBJ1-2, the V gene TRBV5-1, with 8 bases that match TRBD1. The CDR3 runs to 14 residues. J gave up 7 bases and V 2 bases, and 7 bases lay outside the gene matches. Per germline, CDR1 SGHRS and CDR2 YFSETQ. The CDR3 DNA reads as TGCGCCAGCAGCTTAAGCGACAGGGGTAGTGGCTACACCTTC. It translates to CASSLSDRGSGYTF.

The chain combines TRBV3-1 (or the pseudogene TRBV3-2) with TRBJ1-1, with a weak D call TRBD1 (6 bases). Trimming stripped 5 bases from V and 1 base from J, with 11 bases between. From germline, CDR1 is LGHDT and CDR2 YNNKEL (reference sequence). The CDR3 spans 14 residues. CDR3 loop: CASSEGHRNTEAFF. The CDR3 region has the DNA TGTGCCAGCAGCGAGGGACACCGGAACACTGAAGCTTTCTTT.

This clone was found many times. The chain has TRBV6-2 or TRBV6-3 and TRBJ1-1; D is unresolved. This CDR3 has 15 amino acids. Germline CDR1 is MNHEY and CDR2 is SVGEGT. The V end was cut by 0 bases, the J end by 6 bases, with 14 bases between. The CDR3, as DNA: TGTGCCAGCAGTTACTCGAACAAGGAGGTCCCTGAAGCTTTCTTT. This sequence encodes CASSYSNKEVPEAFF.

The V gene is TRBV9, the J gene TRBJ2-1; no reliable D call. V lost 0 bases to trimming and J lost 3 bases, with 10 bases between them. This CDR3 region has 15 residues. Germline assignment: CDR1 SGDLS and CDR2 YYNGEE. The CDR3 DNA follows: TGTGCCAGCAGCGTAGGACTCGTGGACTACAATGAGCAGTTCTTC. This sequence encodes CASSVGLVDYNEQFF.

This chain uses TRBV27 with TRBJ1-2, with 8 bases lining up with TRBD1. This CDR3 has 14 amino acids. The germline V gene has CDR1 MNHEY and CDR2 SMNVEV (reference sequence). Losses at the gene ends were 6 bases for V and 3 bases for J; bases not matched to a gene: 6. This chain's CDR3 is CASRPTGAYYGYTF. CDR3 nucleotides: TGTGCCAGCAGACCGACAGGGGCGTACTATGGCTACACCTTC.

This rearrangement joins TRBV5-4 to TRBJ2-3, with a possible D match to TRBD1 (6 bases). V gave up 4 bases and J gave up 2 bases, with 8 bases separating them. This CDR3 contains 13 residues. Per the germline V gene, CDR1 is SGHNT and CDR2 is YYREEE (reference sequence). DNA of the CDR3: TGTGCCAGCAGCGGGGACAACACAGATACGCAGTATTTT. As protein: CASSGDNTDTQYF.

The chain carries TRBV20-1 and TRBJ1-2; 7 bases agree with TRBD1. The ends lost 3 bases at V and 8 bases at J; junction bases unmatched: 3. The V gene's germline CDR1 is DFQATT and CDR2 SNEGSKA (reference sequence). This CDR3 spans 11 amino acids. CDR3: CSARDRLGYTF. The CDR3 DNA follows: TGCAGTGCTAGGGACAGGCTCGGCTACACCTTC.

This clone appeared once. The rearrangement joins TRBV19 to TRBJ2-5; 9 positions agree with TRBD2. Germline V gene lookup returns CDR1 LNHDA and CDR2 SQIVND (reference sequence). J was trimmed by 10 bases and V by 7 bases; bases with no gene match: 10. The CDR3 contains 13 residues. This CDR3 reads CASTSASGENQYF. In nucleotides, the CDR3 is TGTGCCAGTACGTCGGCTAGCGGGGAAAACCAGTACTTC.

The chain couples TRBV4-2 to TRBJ2-3, with 7 bases fitting TRBD2. The ends lost 1 base at V and 2 bases at J; junction bases unmatched: 6. From germline, CDR1 is LGHNA and CDR2 YNFKEQ. This CDR3 comprises 16 residues. DNA of the CDR3: TGTGCCAGCAGCCAAGCCACCCGGGACTACACAGATACGCAGTATTTT. Translated: CASSQATRDYTDTQYF.

This clone was counted a single time. The chain uses TRBV24-1 and TRBJ2-5; 8 nucleotides match TRBD1. V gave up 2 bases and J gave up 5 bases; unmatched junction bases: 6. Germline V gene sequence: CDR1 KGHDR, CDR2 SFDVKD. The CDR3 has 15 residues. DNA for the CDR3: TGTGCCACCAGTGATTCAAACAGGGGGATGGAGACCCAGTACTTC. It encodes CATSDSNRGMETQYF.

This clone showed up just a few times. The genes are TRBV18 and TRBJ2-5; D is possibly TRBD2 (6 bases). Per the germline V gene, CDR1 is KGHSH and CDR2 is LQKENI. The V end lost 2 bases, the J end lost 2 bases, and 18 bases lay between the germline ends. The CDR3 is made up of 17 amino acids. As DNA, the CDR3 is TGTGCCAGCTCACCATGGATAGGCGGGACGGATCAAGAGACCCAGTACTTC. Protein: CASSPWIGGTDQETQYF. Supplemented by reference TRBV18 and TRBJ2-5, the full variable domain reads NAGVMQNPRHLVRRRGQEARLRCSPMKGHSHVYWYRQLPEEGLKFMVYLQKENIIDESGMPKERFSAEFPKEGPSILRIQQVVRGDSAAYFCASSPWIGGTDQETQYFGPGTRLLVL.

CDR3 nucleotides: TGTGCCAGCAGAGCGGGCGGACAGGGCAACGAGCAGTACTTC. Translating it yields CASRAGGQGNEQYF. The rearrangement uses TRBV6-5 and TRBJ2-7; 8 bases agree with TRBD1. The junction had 9 bases not matched to a gene; V was cut back by 6 bases and J by 5 bases. The CDR3 extends over 14 amino acids. Germline V gene data show CDR1 as MNHEY and CDR2 as SVGAGI.

The rearrangement links TRBV28 to TRBJ1-3; possibly TRBD1 for D (5 bases). The CDR3 consists of 14 residues. With 3 bases removed from V and 2 bases from J, the gap between germline ends came to 8 bases. Germline V gives CDR1 MDHEN, CDR2 SYDVKM. In nucleotides, the CDR3 is TGTGCCAGCAGTTTCGGGGGGACTGGAAACACCATATATTTT. Protein: CASSFGGTGNTIYF.

This clone came up a few times. V gene TRBV5-4 combines with J gene TRBJ2-7; 7 nucleotides match TRBD1. Germline-derived CDR1 and CDR2 are SGHNT and YYREEE (reference sequence). The junction had 7 bases not matched to a gene; V was cut back by 1 base and J by 3 bases. This CDR3 has 15 residues. This chain's CDR3 is CASSLSSGTDYEQYF. The CDR3 DNA is TGTGCCAGCAGCTTGTCATCCGGGACAGACTACGAGCAGTACTTC.